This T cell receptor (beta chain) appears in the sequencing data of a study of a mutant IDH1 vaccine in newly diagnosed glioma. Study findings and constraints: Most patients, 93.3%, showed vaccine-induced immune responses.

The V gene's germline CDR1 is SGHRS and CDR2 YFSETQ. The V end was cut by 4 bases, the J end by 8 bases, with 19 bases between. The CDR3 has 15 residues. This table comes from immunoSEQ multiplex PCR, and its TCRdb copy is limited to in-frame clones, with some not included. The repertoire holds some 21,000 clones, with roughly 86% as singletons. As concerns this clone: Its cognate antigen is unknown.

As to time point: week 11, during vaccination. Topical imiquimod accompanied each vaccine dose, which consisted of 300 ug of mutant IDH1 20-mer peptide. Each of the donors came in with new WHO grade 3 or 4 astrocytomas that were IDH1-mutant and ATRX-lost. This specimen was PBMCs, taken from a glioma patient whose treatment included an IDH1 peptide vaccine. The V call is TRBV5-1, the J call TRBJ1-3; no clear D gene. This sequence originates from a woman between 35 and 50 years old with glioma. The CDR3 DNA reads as TGCGCCAGCAGCGCCGGTCAGGTCGGGGAATACACCATATATTTT. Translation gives CASSAGQVGEYTIYF.